These 22 T cell receptor beta chains were sequenced from one sample in a study of CD8 T cells in ankylosing spondylitis. Overall study results and limits: A motif of 7 to 9 highly homologous TCR beta variants was seen as apparently characteristic of ankylosing spondylitis blood.

From the 5' RACE reads, TCRdb called clonotypes with MiXCR, one entry per CDR3 protein. The sample contains roughly 300,000 distinct CDR3 sequences, roughly 8% of which appear only once. These TCRs' antigens remain unknown. The sample consisted of blood, either unsorted or a sorted T cell fraction (not recorded which). All receptors derive from a male donor with ankylosing spondylitis.

The sample holds a few counts of this clonotype. The chain recombines TRBV20-1 with TRBJ2-7; possibly TRBD1 or TRBD2 for D (5 bases each). The CDR3 covers 13 residues. Trimming left V 1 base short and J 1 base short, with 8 bases between. The V gene's germline CDR1 is DFQATT and CDR2 SNEGSKA (reference sequence). CDR3 region: CSARGDLSYEQYF. CDR3 DNA: TGCAGTGCTAGAGGGGACCTTTCCTACGAGCAGTACTTC.

This clonotype was found a few times. This rearrangement joins TRBV12-3 or TRBV12-4 to TRBJ2-7; perhaps TRBD2 as D (5 bases). The V gene lost 1 base and the J gene lost 3 bases, with 13 bases spanning the gap. The CDR3 has 15 residues. The CDR3 region has the DNA TGTGCCAGCAGTTTAGGGCTCGGGAATATCTACGAGCAGTACTTC. Its translation: CASSLGLGNIYEQYF.

This clonotype was recorded a few times. CDR3 sequence: CASSFWSKNIQYF. The CDR3 bases are TGTGCCAGCAGCTTCTGGTCCAAAAACATTCAGTACTTC. J is TRBJ2-4 and V is TRBV5-6, with unresolved D. This CDR3 contains 13 residues. V was pared by 2 bases and J by 2 bases, with 5 bases between. Germline V gene data show CDR1 as SGHDT and CDR2 as YYEEEE.

This sequence joins TRBV20-1 and TRBJ2-7; the D gene is possibly TRBD2 (5 bases). CDR3 length: 12 amino acids. V lost 3 bases and J 4 bases, leaving 10 bases between the germline ends. Germline CDR1 is DFQATT and CDR2 is SNEGSKA (reference sequence). The CDR3 sequence is CSASGIGYEQYF. Written as DNA, the CDR3 is TGCAGTGCTAGCGGGATAGGGTACGAGCAGTACTTC.

The V gene is TRBV4-3, the J gene TRBJ1-6; 7 nucleotides agree with TRBD1. This CDR3 is 15 amino acids long. With V trimmed by 5 bases and J by 7 bases, 8 bases remained unmatched. The V gene's germline CDR1 is LGHNA and CDR2 YSLEER. Here the CDR3 reads CASSVTGTENSPLHF. The CDR3 nucleotides are TGCGCCAGCAGCGTCACCGGGACAGAAAATTCACCCCTCCACTTT.

Many counts were recorded for this clonotype. This rearrangement joins TRBV4-3 to TRBJ1-1, with D uncertain. The germline V gene has CDR1 LGHNA and CDR2 YSLEER. V lost 0 bases and J 4 bases, leaving 6 bases between the germline ends. The CDR3 spans 13 residues. CDR3 protein: CASSQDLGTEAFF. CDR3 in DNA: TGCGCCAGCAGCCAAGATTTGGGCACTGAAGCTTTCTTT.

This clonotype was observed a few times. V is TRBV4-1 and J is TRBJ2-4, with a weak D call TRBD2 (5 bases). The V gene lost 0 bases and the J gene lost 8 bases, with 11 bases spanning the gap. The germline CDR1 and CDR2 sequences are MGHRA and YSYEKL. This CDR3 has 14 amino acids. CDR3 in DNA: TGCGCCAGCAGCCAAGAGAGCCCGAGGGACATTCAGTACTTC. It encodes CASSQESPRDIQYF.

The chain combines TRBV3-1 with TRBJ2-7, with a weak D call TRBD2 (6 bases). Germline loops: CDR1 LGHDT, CDR2 YNNKEL (reference sequence). CDR3 length: 16 amino acids. With 1 base removed from V and 0 bases from J, the gap between germline ends came to 13 bases. CDR3 residues: CASSQVLSGISYEQYF. Here the CDR3 DNA reads TGTGCCAGCAGCCAAGTCCTTAGCGGAATCTCCTACGAGCAGTACTTC.

The J gene is TRBJ2-7, the V gene TRBV12-3 or TRBV12-4; D might be TRBD2 (6 bases). Trimming took off 1 base at V and 2 bases at J, with 9 bases between the two ends. This CDR3 has 14 amino acids. The CDR3 DNA sequence: TGTGCCAGCAGTTTAGGACTAGTCCCCTACGAGCAGTACTTC. Protein product: CASSLGLVPYEQYF.

This clonotype turned up a few times. The CDR3 here is CAISVGRDETQYF. In nucleotides, the CDR3 is TGTGCCATCAGTGTTGGCAGGGATGAGACCCAGTACTTC. This rearrangement joins TRBV10-3 to TRBJ2-5; TRBD1 might be the D (5 bases). Germline CDR1 reads ENHRY; CDR2 reads SYGVKD. The V and J ends lost 4 bases and 5 bases respectively, with 11 bases between them. This CDR3 spans 13 amino acids.

This clonotype came up a few times. The chain combines TRBV4-1 with TRBJ2-7, with unresolved D. V gave up 5 bases and J gave up 5 bases, with 16 bases separating them. This CDR3 spans 14 amino acids. Germline V lookup: CDR1 MGHRA, CDR2 YSYEKL. The CDR3 DNA follows: TGCGCCAGCAGCATGGGCCTTAAAGCAGACGAGCAGTACTTC. It codes for CASSMGLKADEQYF.

This clonotype was detected many times. The V call is TRBV12-5, the J call TRBJ1-5; no definite D call. This CDR3 has 11 amino acids. CDR1 and CDR2 from the germline V gene are LGHNT and FRNRAP. The ends were cut back, 6 bases at V and 4 bases at J, with 4 bases in the middle. CDR3 DNA: TGTGCTAGTGGGCTAAATCAGCCCCAGCATTTT. Amino acids: CASGLNQPQHF.

There are many counts of this clonotype. V gene TRBV5-1 combines with J gene TRBJ1-1; a weak D match, TRBD1 (5 bases). V was pared by 4 bases and J by 5 bases, with 12 bases between. The CDR3 is 13 amino acids. Germline CDR1 reads SGHRS; CDR2 reads YFSETQ. The CDR3: CASSPDIQTEAFF. The CDR3 DNA follows: TGCGCCAGCAGCCCGGACATTCAAACTGAAGCTTTCTTT.

This clonotype has a handful of counts. The chain employs TRBV28 and TRBJ2-7; 11 nucleotides agree with TRBD2. The germline gives CDR1 MDHEN, CDR2 SYDVKM. The CDR3 totals 17 residues. V shed 0 bases and J 3 bases; nucleotides not matched to a gene: 7. The CDR3 DNA reads TGTGCCAGCAGTTTATGGGGGACTAGCGGCTTTAGCTACGAGCAGTACTTC. Residues: CASSLWGTSGFSYEQYF.

This clonotype came up many times. The chain has TRBV28 and TRBJ2-1, with TRBD2 identical over 9 bases. This CDR3 contains 15 residues. Germline V CDR1 and CDR2: MDHEN, SYDVKM. The J segment lost 4 bases and the V segment lost 6 bases, leaving 7 bases of the junction unmatched. The CDR3 sequence: CASSNSGRSYNEQFF. The DNA of the CDR3 is TGTGCCAGCAGCAATAGCGGGAGATCGTACAATGAGCAGTTCTTC.

This clonotype was seen a few times. This CDR3 reads CASSYRPHYEQYF. CDR3 sequence (DNA): TGTGCCAGCAGCTATAGGCCTCATTACGAGCAGTACTTC. V is TRBV6-2 or TRBV6-3 and J is TRBJ2-7; D remains ambiguous. Germline lookup yields CDR1 MNHEY and CDR2 SVGEGT. Trimming stripped 6 bases from V and 4 bases from J, with 13 bases between. The CDR3 is 13 amino acids.

This clonotype has a count of ten or more. V and J are TRBV29-1 and TRBJ2-1, with TRBD2 matching over 7 bases. With V trimmed by 5 bases and J by 5 bases, 6 bases remained unmatched. The CDR3 sequence is 13 residues long. Germline V lookup: CDR1 SQVTM, CDR2 ANQGSEA. CDR3 bases: TGCAGCGTTTCCCGGGACTATAACAATGAGCAGTTCTTC. Encoded protein: CSVSRDYNNEQFF.

This chain links TRBV18 with TRBJ2-1; D may be TRBD1 (6 bases). V was shortened by 4 bases and J by 7 bases, with 17 bases between the two germline ends. Germline V gene data show CDR1 as KGHSH and CDR2 as LQKENI. The length of the CDR3 is 15 residues. CDR3: CASSLGQPWGNEQFF. The CDR3 DNA follows: TGTGCCAGCTCACTTGGACAGCCTTGGGGGAATGAGCAGTTCTTC.

The J gene is TRBJ1-5, the V gene TRBV7-8; 8 bases map to TRBD1. With 5 bases clipped from V and 11 bases from J, the junction kept 8 bases outside the gene matches. The CDR3 contains 13 residues. CDR1 and CDR2 (germline): SGHVS, FQNEAQ. CDR3 DNA sequence: TGTGCCAGCAGCCCGACAGGGGAGTCGGCCCAGCATTTT. Translated: CASSPTGESAQHF.

This clonotype was picked up a small number of times. The chain combines TRBV7-9 with TRBJ2-1, with 9 bases that match TRBD1. This CDR3 has 15 amino acids. Germline CDR1 reads SEHNR; CDR2 reads FQNEAQ (reference sequence). V trimming: 5 bases; J trimming: 2 bases; junction bases outside the gene matches: 4. The CDR3 region is CASSGDRAAYNEQFF. CDR3 in DNA: TGTGCCAGCAGCGGGGACAGGGCTGCCTACAATGAGCAGTTCTTC.

Ten or more counts support this clonotype. The chain is built from TRBV7-9 and TRBJ2-7, with D tentatively TRBD1 or TRBD2 (5 bases each). CDR3 length equals 14 residues. The germline V gene encodes CDR1 SEHNR and CDR2 FQNEAQ (reference sequence). The V end lost 4 bases, the J end lost 6 bases, and 16 bases lay between the germline ends. The CDR3 nucleotides are TGTGCCAGCAGCTGGGGGTATAGCAGTGCCGAGCAGTACTTC. Encoded protein: CASSWGYSSAEQYF.

This rearrangement joins TRBV29-1 to TRBJ2-7; D possibly corresponds to TRBD1 (5 bases). CDR3 size: 13 residues. With 4 bases removed from V and 4 bases from J, the gap between germline ends came to 14 bases. Germline values: CDR1 SQVTM, CDR2 ANQGSEA. The CDR3 coding sequence is TGCAGCGTTGGGGGCAGCCGACTTTACGAGCAGTACTTC. It encodes CSVGGSRLYEQYF.